The rows below give T cell receptor beta chains drawn from one sample of a study of T cell responses to AZD1222 COVID-19 vaccine. Clones were sequenced by immunoSEQ multiplex PCR, and TCRdb holds only the in-frame ones, with some missing. The repertoire holds some 89,000 clones, under 95% seen once, with approximately 3% in the top ten. Sequences were derived from peripheral blood, sampled on day 0 of AZD1222 vaccination. The source of these receptors is an adult in good health. CDR3s include the opening cysteine and the closing phenylalanine or tryptophan. The D gene is left open where the match is weak. Clone size appears in some rows only: once, few, many, or a class for an expanded clone.

J,size,D,V,CDR3,DNA
TRBJ2-7,once,TRBD2,TRBV27,CASGHLAGGRSYEQYF,TGTGCCAGCGGACACCTAGCGGGAGGGCGATCCTACGAGCAGTACTTC
TRBJ1-4,NA,NA,TRBV14,CASSPRGGASEKLFF,TGTGCCAGCAGCCCTCGGGGGGGGGCTAGTGAAAAACTGTTTTTT
TRBJ1-2,NA,NA,TRBV4-1,CASSQDQLSYGYTF,TGCGCCAGCAGCCAAGATCAACTCAGCTATGGCTACACCTTC
TRBJ2-1,NA,TRBD1,TRBV18,CASQGTGAYNEQFF,TGTGCCAGCCAGGGGACAGGGGCCTACAATGAGCAGTTCTTC
TRBJ2-3,NA,NA,TRBV6-4,CASSEQGRIDTQYF,TGTGCCAGCAGTGAACAGGGTAGGATTGATACGCAGTATTTT
TRBJ2-1,NA,TRBD2,TRBV5-1,CASSLVPSGRASYNEQFF,TGCGCCAGCAGCTTGGTTCCTAGCGGGAGGGCATCCTACAATGAGCAGTTCTTC
TRBJ1-2,NA,TRBD1,TRBV27,CASSLSTQDRRGYTF,TGTGCCAGCAGTTTATCGACCCAGGACAGGCGTGGCTACACCTTC
TRBJ2-7,once,TRBD2,TRBV27,CASSSTSGGRAYEQYF,TGTGCCAGCAGTTCCACCTCCGGCGGGAGGGCTTACGAGCAGTACTTC
TRBJ1-5,NA,TRBD1,TRBV19,CASSSDRALGQPQHF,TGTGCCAGTAGTAGTGACAGGGCACTGGGGCAGCCCCAGCATTTT
TRBJ2-2,NA,NA,TRBV28,CASSFDTSNTGELFF,TGTGCCAGCAGTTTCGACACGTCGAACACCGGGGAGCTGTTTTTT
TRBJ1-2,NA,TRBD1,TRBV11-1,CASSLTDRGGNYGYTF,TGTGCCAGCAGCTTAACGGACAGGGGAGGAAACTATGGCTACACCTTC
TRBJ2-6,once,NA,TRBV9,CASTHPADSGANVLTF,TGTGCCAGCACCCACCCCGCTGACTCTGGGGCCAACGTCCTGACTTTC
TRBJ1-1,once,NA,TRBV5-5,CASSLLRTEAFF,TGTGCCAGCAGCTTACTTAGGACTGAAGCTTTCTTT
TRBJ1-1,once,TRBD1,TRBV7-3,CASSLTGQGLTEAFF,TGTGCCAGCAGCTTAACGGGACAGGGGCTCACTGAAGCTTTCTTT
TRBJ2-7,NA,TRBD1,TRBV28,CASTSGTAPNYEQYF,TGTGCCAGCACTTCCGGGACAGCCCCTAACTACGAGCAGTACTTC
TRBJ2-2,NA,NA,TRBV24-1,CATSELDSSNTGELFF,TGTGCCACCAGTGAGTTGGACAGTTCGAACACCGGGGAGCTGTTTTTT
TRBJ2-7,NA,TRBD1,TRBV10-3,CAITEPGTGDSYEQYF,TGTGCCATCACCGAGCCCGGGACAGGGGATTCCTACGAGCAGTACTTC
TRBJ2-2,NA,NA,TRBV5-1,CASSAGIGYWSIARFGELFF,TGCGCCAGCAGCGCTGGGATTGGGTATTGGAGCATCGCCAGGTTTGGGGAGCTGTTTTTT
TRBJ2-7,NA,TRBD1,TRBV28,CASRGTVSYEQYF,TGTGCCAGCAGGGGGACAGTCAGCTACGAGCAGTACTTC
TRBJ1-1,NA,NA,TRBV5-4,CASSLPAMNTEAFF,TGTGCCAGCAGCTTGCCAGCAATGAACACTGAAGCTTTCTTT
TRBJ2-7,NA,TRBD2,TRBV30,CAWGSGGYYEQYF,TGTGCCTGGGGGAGCGGGGGTTACTACGAGCAGTACTTC
TRBJ2-1,NA,TRBD2,TRBV18,CASSLDIPLAGVSHEQFF,TGTGCCAGCTCTCTAGATATCCCACTAGCGGGAGTTAGCCATGAGCAGTTCTTC
TRBJ2-3,once,NA,TRBV9,CASSVAATITDTQYF,TGTGCCAGCAGCGTAGCGGCCACTATCACAGATACGCAGTATTTT
TRBJ2-7,NA,NA,TRBV6-1,CASSEGAGPGYEQYF,TGTGCCAGCAGTGAAGGGGCAGGTCCTGGATACGAGCAGTACTTC
TRBJ2-2,NA,NA,TRBV12-3/TRBV12-4,CASRLQGTGELFF,TGTGCCAGCAGGCTACAGGGCACCGGGGAGCTGTTTTTT
TRBJ2-5,NA,NA,TRBV2,CAVTGPKDPRQETQYF,TGTGCCGTCACCGGACCCAAGGACCCCCGGCAAGAGACCCAGTACTTC
TRBJ2-1,NA,TRBD2,TRBV5-1,CASSLAVLSGGPKNEQFF,TGCGCCAGCAGCTTGGCTGTCCTTTCGGGGGGGCCTAAAAATGAGCAGTTCTTC
TRBJ1-1,NA,NA,TRBV5-1,CASSLKGGFGFMNTEAFF,TGCGCCAGCAGCCTTAAAGGGGGTTTTGGATTCATGAACACTGAAGCTTTCTTT
TRBJ1-4,NA,NA,TRBV29-1,CSVGGYGVEKLFF,TGCAGCGTTGGGGGGTACGGGGTTGAAAAACTGTTTTTT
TRBJ2-1,NA,NA,TRBV27,CASSLSLGNEQFF,TGTGCCAGCAGTTTAAGTTTGGGAAATGAGCAGTTCTTC
TRBJ2-7,NA,TRBD1,TRBV6-6,CASISHQTGNSYEQYF,TGTGCCAGCATATCCCACCAGACAGGGAACTCCTACGAGCAGTACTTC
TRBJ2-5,NA,TRBD2,TRBV9,CASSVGLAGGGETQYF,TGTGCCAGCAGCGTGGGGCTAGCGGGGGGTGGAGAGACCCAGTACTTC
TRBJ1-1,NA,NA,TRBV28,CASSPGGGGNTEAFF,TGTGCCAGCAGTCCCGGTGGGGGCGGCAACACTGAAGCTTTCTTT
TRBJ2-7,NA,NA,TRBV3-1/TRBV3-2,CASSLTRYEQYF,TGTGCCAGCAGCCTGACGAGGTACGAGCAGTACTTC
TRBJ1-1,NA,NA,TRBV6-1,CASSEVRRGGRNTEAFF,TGTGCCAGCAGTGAAGTGAGGAGGGGCGGGAGGAACACTGAAGCTTTCTTT
TRBJ2-3,NA,NA,TRBV5-5,CASSLGGVVDTQYF,TGTGCCAGCAGCTTGGGAGGGGTTGTCGATACGCAGTATTTT
TRBJ1-2,NA,TRBD1,TRBV6-5,CASSYSWDRVAYGYTF,TGTGCCAGCAGTTACTCCTGGGACAGGGTCGCCTATGGCTACACCTTC
TRBJ1-5,NA,NA,TRBV7-8,CASSLVRGSPFQPQHF,TGTGCCAGCAGCTTGGTTAGGGGAAGTCCCTTCCAGCCCCAGCATTTT
TRBJ2-7,NA,NA,TRBV6-5,CASRDRLAYF,TGTGCCAGCAGAGACCGACTGGCGTACTTC
TRBJ1-1,NA,NA,TRBV19,CASSVGQPNTEAFF,TGTGCCAGTAGTGTCGGACAGCCGAACACTGAAGCTTTCTTT
TRBJ1-4,NA,TRBD1,TRBV2,CASSSLTGDMRKLFF,TGTGCCAGCAGTTCCCTAACAGGGGATATGAGGAAACTGTTTTTT
TRBJ2-2,NA,TRBD2,TRBV7-6,CASRPTSGGRTGELFF,TGTGCCAGCAGACCCACTAGCGGGGGCCGCACCGGGGAGCTGTTTTTT
TRBJ1-1,few,TRBD1,TRBV6-5,CASRADRGRNTEAFF,TGTGCCAGCAGAGCCGACAGGGGCCGGAACACTGAAGCTTTCTTT
TRBJ1-4,NA,NA,TRBV5-1,CASSLSSLNEKLFF,TGCGCCAGCAGCTTGAGTTCCCTTAATGAAAAACTGTTTTTT
TRBJ2-1,NA,NA,TRBV20-1,CSALHNEQFF,TGCAGTGCTTTACACAATGAGCAGTTCTTC
TRBJ1-1,NA,NA,TRBV18,CASSPPSMNTEAFF,TGTGCCAGCTCACCACCGAGCATGAACACTGAAGCTTTCTTT
TRBJ1-2,NA,NA,TRBV11-2,CASSLGQGNYGYTF,TGTGCCAGCAGCTTAGGGCAGGGGAACTATGGCTACACCTTC
TRBJ1-5,NA,NA,TRBV7-2,CASSFAGGQNQPQHF,TGTGCCAGCAGCTTTGCCGGAGGGCAAAATCAGCCCCAGCATTTT
TRBJ1-6,once,NA,TRBV2,CASTGEPSYNSPLHF,TGTGCCAGCACAGGGGAGCCCTCCTATAATTCACCCCTCCACTTT
TRBJ2-1,NA,NA,TRBV14,CASSQGRLNEQFF,TGTGCCAGCAGCCAAGGGCGTCTCAATGAGCAGTTCTTC
TRBJ1-4,NA,NA,TRBV6-5,CASRAEPTNEKLFF,TGTGCCAGCCGGGCTGAGCCAACTAATGAAAAACTGTTTTTT
TRBJ2-3,once,NA,TRBV7-3,CASSPTVLSTDTQYF,TGTGCCAGCAGCCCCACGGTTTTGAGCACAGATACGCAGTATTTT
TRBJ1-2,NA,NA,TRBV27,CASSVREGYYGYTF,TGTGCCAGCAGTGTCAGGGAGGGGTACTATGGCTACACCTTC
TRBJ2-7,NA,NA,TRBV7-9,CASSYREITYEQYF,TGTGCCAGCAGCTACAGGGAAATAACCTACGAGCAGTACTTC
TRBJ1-5,NA,TRBD1,TRBV2,CASSPGTGNNQPQHF,TGTGCCAGCAGCCCCGGGACAGGGAACAATCAGCCCCAGCATTTT